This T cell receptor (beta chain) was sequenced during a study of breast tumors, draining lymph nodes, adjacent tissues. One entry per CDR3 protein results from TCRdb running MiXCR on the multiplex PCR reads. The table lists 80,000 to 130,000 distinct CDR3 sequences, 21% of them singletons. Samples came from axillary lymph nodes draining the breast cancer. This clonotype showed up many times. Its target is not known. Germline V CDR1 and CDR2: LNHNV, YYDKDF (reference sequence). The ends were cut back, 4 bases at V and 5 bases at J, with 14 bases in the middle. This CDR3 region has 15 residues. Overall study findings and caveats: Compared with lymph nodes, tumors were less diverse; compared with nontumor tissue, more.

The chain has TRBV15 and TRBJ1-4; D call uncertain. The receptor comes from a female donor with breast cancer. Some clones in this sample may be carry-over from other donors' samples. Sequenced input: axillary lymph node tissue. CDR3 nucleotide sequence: TGTGCCACCAGCAAATTGGAGAGGGAGAATGAAAAACTGTTTTTT. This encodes CATSKLERENEKLFF.